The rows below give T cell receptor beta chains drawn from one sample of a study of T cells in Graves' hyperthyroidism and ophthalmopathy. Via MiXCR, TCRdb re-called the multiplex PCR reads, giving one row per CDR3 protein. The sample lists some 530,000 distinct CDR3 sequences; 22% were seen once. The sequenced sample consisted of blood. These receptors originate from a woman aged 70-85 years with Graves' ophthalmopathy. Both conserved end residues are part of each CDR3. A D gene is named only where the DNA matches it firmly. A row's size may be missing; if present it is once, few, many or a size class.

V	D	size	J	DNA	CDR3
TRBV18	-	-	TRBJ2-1	TGTGCCAGCTCACCACCAAATTACAATGAGCAGTTCTTC	CASSPPNYNEQFF
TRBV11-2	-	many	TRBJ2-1	TGTGCCAGCAGCTTAGATGGGGGCAATGAGCAGTTCTTC	CASSLDGGNEQFF
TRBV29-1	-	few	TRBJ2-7	TGCAGCGTTGCAGGGGACCCCCCCTACGAGCAGTACTTC	CSVAGDPPYEQYF
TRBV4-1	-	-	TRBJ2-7	TGCGCCAGCAGCCAAGGTGCAGGGAGAGTGGAGCAGTACTTC	CASSQGAGRVEQYF
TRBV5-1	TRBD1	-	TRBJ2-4	TGCGCCAGCAGTACGGGACAGTCGATAGCCAAAAACATCCAGTACTTC	CASSTGQSIAKNIQYF
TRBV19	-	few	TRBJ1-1	TGTGCCAGTAGTTTCGACAGGTTGAACACTGAAGCTTTCTTT	CASSFDRLNTEAFF
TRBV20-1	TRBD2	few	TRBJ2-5	TGCAGTGCTAGCAAGCCCTTGTCTAGCGGTCGGGAGACCCAGTACTTC	CSASKPLSSGRETQYF
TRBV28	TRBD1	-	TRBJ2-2	TGTGCCAGCAGTTTGAGGGGGCGAGACACCGGGGAGCTGTTTTTT	CASSLRGRDTGELFF
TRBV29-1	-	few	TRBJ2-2	TGCAGCGTTGGGGGGACCTCCACCGGGGAGCTGTTTTTT	CSVGGTSTGELFF
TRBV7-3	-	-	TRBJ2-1	TGTGCCAGCAGCGGCGCCCTTGGGCCCTCAACAAAGAATGAGCAGTTCTTC	CASSGALGPSTKNEQFF
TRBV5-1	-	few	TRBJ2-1	TGCGCCAGCAGTATATCGAGAAGTGGGTCGAATGAGCAGTTCTTC	CASSISRSGSNEQFF
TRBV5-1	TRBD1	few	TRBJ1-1	TGCGCCAGCAGCCGGGGGGGGGACAGATCTGAAGCTTTCTTT	CASSRGGDRSEAFF
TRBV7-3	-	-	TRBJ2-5	TGTGCCAGCAGCGCCCAGGGGGAGACCCAGTACTTC	CASSAQGETQYF
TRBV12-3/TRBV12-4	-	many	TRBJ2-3	TGTGCCAGCAGCCCGCGTGGGCGCACAGATACGCAGTATTTT	CASSPRGRTDTQYF
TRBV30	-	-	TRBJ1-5	TGTGCCTGGACGACAGGTGAGCAGCCCCAGCATTTT	CAWTTGEQPQHF
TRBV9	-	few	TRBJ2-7	TGTGCCAGCAGCGTAGATGGGCCGGGCGAGCAGTACTTC	CASSVDGPGEQYF
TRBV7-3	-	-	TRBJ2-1	TGTGCCAGCAGCTTAGGGCTGAGCCGGGAGTTAGACAATGAGCAGTTCTTC	CASSLGLSRELDNEQFF
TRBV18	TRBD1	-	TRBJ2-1	TGTGCCAGCTCACCAACCTCGGGACAGGGGGCGCGTAATGAGCAGTTCTTC	CASSPTSGQGARNEQFF
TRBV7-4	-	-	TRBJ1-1	TGCGCCAGCGGGTCCAAGATGAACACTGAAGCTTTCTTT	CASGSKMNTEAFF
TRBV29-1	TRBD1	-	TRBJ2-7	TGCAGCGTATCCGGGACAGGGGGCTACGAGCAGTACTTC	CSVSGTGGYEQYF
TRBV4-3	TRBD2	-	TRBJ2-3	TGCGCCAGCAGCCAAGATAGGACGGGAGGAGATACGCAGTATTTT	CASSQDRTGGDTQYF
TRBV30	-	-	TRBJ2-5	TGTGCCTGGAGTGTAAACAGCCAAGAGACCCAGTACTTC	CAWSVNSQETQYF
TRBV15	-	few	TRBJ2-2	TGTGCCACCAGCACCCTCCCCGGTAACCTAAACACCGGGGAGCTGTTTTTT	CATSTLPGNLNTGELFF
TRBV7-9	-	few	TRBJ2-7	TGTGCCAGCAGTCGCCTTAGCTGGACCCGGGACTACGAGCAGTACTTC	CASSRLSWTRDYEQYF
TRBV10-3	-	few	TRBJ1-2	TGTGCCATCAGTGAGACAGGGCGAAATGGCTACACCTTC	CAISETGRNGYTF
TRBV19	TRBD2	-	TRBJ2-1	TGTGCCAGTAGAATAGCTAGCGGGGACCGCAATGAGCAGTTCTTC	CASRIASGDRNEQFF
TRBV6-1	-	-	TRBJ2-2	TGTGCCAGCAGTGAGTCGACCGGGTCCCACGGGGAGCTGTTTTTT	CASSESTGSHGELFF
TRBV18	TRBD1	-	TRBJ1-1	TGTGCCAGCTCACCGGAAAAACCAGGGGGGGGCACTGAAGCTTTCTTT	CASSPEKPGGGTEAFF
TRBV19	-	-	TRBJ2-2	TGTGCCAGTAGAACCATCTGGGTGGACGGGGAGCTGTTTTTT	CASRTIWVDGELFF
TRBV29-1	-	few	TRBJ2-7	TGCAGCGTTGAAGATCTTGAGGGCTACGAGCAGTACTTC	CSVEDLEGYEQYF
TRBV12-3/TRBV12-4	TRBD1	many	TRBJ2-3	TGTGCCAGCAGTTTCCCGGAAGGACAGGGTCCAGATACGCAGTATTTT	CASSFPEGQGPDTQYF
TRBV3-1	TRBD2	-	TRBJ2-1	TGTGCCAGCAGCCAAGATTGGACTAGCGCTAACAATGAGCAGTTCTTC	CASSQDWTSANNEQFF
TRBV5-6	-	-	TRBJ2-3	TGTGCCAGCAGCTTCGTCCGGCATACGCAGTATTTT	CASSFVRHTQYF
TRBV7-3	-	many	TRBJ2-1	TGTGCCAGCAGCTTATGGGACCGGCTAAATGAGCAGTTCTTC	CASSLWDRLNEQFF
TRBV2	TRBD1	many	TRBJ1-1	TGTGCCAGCAGTGATACAGGGGGCGGCACTGAAGCTTTCTTT	CASSDTGGGTEAFF
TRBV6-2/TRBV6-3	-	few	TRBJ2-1	TGTGCCAGCAGTTATGCCTGGGAGCAGTTCTTC	CASSYAWEQFF
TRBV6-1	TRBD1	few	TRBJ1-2	TGTGCCAGCAGTGAAACACAGGGGGACTATGGCTACACCTTC	CASSETQGDYGYTF
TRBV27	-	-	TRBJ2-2	TGTGCCAGCAGTGCCCCCGGAGGGGAGCTGTTTTTT	CASSAPGGELFF
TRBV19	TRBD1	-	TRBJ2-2	TGTGCCAGCAGGGACAGGGGGCGAGTCACCGGGGAGCTGTTTTTT	CASRDRGRVTGELFF
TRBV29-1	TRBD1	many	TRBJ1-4	TGCAGCGCTCGGACCGGGACAGGGGGAAGTAAACTGTTTTTT	CSARTGTGGSKLFF
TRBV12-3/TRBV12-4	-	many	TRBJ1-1	TGTGCCAGCAGTTTGCTGGTGGGTCGATCAACTGAAGCTTTCTTT	CASSLLVGRSTEAFF
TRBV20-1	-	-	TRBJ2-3	TGCAGTGCCCCTTGGACCGCTACCGAACGACGACCAACAGATACGCAGTATTTT	CSAPWTATERRPTDTQYF
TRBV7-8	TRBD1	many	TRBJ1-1	TGTGCCAGCAGCTTGACAGGGGGAAGTTTTGGAGCTTTCTTT	CASSLTGGSFGAFF
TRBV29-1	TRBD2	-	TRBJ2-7	TGCAGCGTTGGGCCTAGCGGCTACGAGCAGTACTTC	CSVGPSGYEQYF
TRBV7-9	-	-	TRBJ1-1	TGTGCCAGCAGCTTAGCACGGCAAGCTTTCTTT	CASSLARQAFF
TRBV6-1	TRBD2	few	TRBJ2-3	TGTGCCAGCAAATGGGGCGGGAGGGCCCTCTTAGATACGCAGTATTTT	CASKWGGRALLDTQYF